A selection of T cell receptor beta chains follows, all from one sample in a study of cytomegalovirus exposure and HLA in healthy donors. Profiled with immunoSEQ multiplex PCR; TCRdb holds only in-frame clones, not every one. The sample has about 160,000 clones; around 84% are singletons. Material: PBMCs. The receptors shown here come from a man aged 18 to 30 in good health and CMV-seronegative. Each CDR3 is given with its conserved first and last residue. The D gene is left open where the match is weak.

V gene	D gene	J gene	CDR3 protein
TRBV7-3	-	TRBJ2-3	CASGVSGGSTDTQYF
TRBV9	TRBD1	-	CASSVGTGERYEQYF
TRBV9	-	TRBJ1-5	CASSVGAGSRPQHF
TRBV28	-	TRBJ2-7	CASSPAAGARYEQYF
TRBV7-9	TRBD1	TRBJ1-4	CASSLSGLGTGSGKLFF
TRBV28	-	TRBJ1-4	CASSLGQQTNEKLFF
TRBV27	TRBD1	TRBJ2-7	CASSWTGGDEQYF
TRBV4-1	-	TRBJ1-4	CASSQVTRVEEKLFF
TRBV7-2	-	TRBJ2-3	CASSTSGTIVPPTQYF
TRBV5-1	-	TRBJ2-7	CASIFKQKAAYEQYF
TRBV5-1	-	TRBJ2-5	CASSLSPDRQETQYF
TRBV23-1	-	TRBJ2-1	CASTQRIDRGYNEQFF
TRBV7-2	TRBD1	TRBJ1-5	CASSLGGQSNQPQHF
TRBV5-4	TRBD2	TRBJ2-3	CASSSAGTSVSTDTQYF
TRBV18	TRBD2	TRBJ2-7	CASSPPSGSYSYEQYF
TRBV9	TRBD1	TRBJ1-4	CASSPRQGTNEKLFF
TRBV19	-	TRBJ2-2	CASKAGRSGELFF
TRBV5-4	TRBD2	TRBJ2-3	CASSLPGGGTDTQYF
TRBV4-3	TRBD2	TRBJ2-7	CASSQVLAGGWEQYF
TRBV5-6	-	TRBJ1-1	CASSLPRGGEAFF
TRBV28	TRBD1	TRBJ1-6	CASSQGQSNSPLHF
TRBV9	-	TRBJ1-3	CASSVLGGASGNTIYF
TRBV5-4	TRBD1	TRBJ1-2	CASSLEKGAHGYTF
TRBV4-2	TRBD1	TRBJ2-7	CASSQDVGQGAWEQYF
TRBV5-1	-	TRBJ1-2	CASSLRAGHISNYGYTF
TRBV1	-	TRBJ1-4	CTSSQDPVRGFEKLFF
TRBV14	-	TRBJ2-1	CASSQVTGYNEQFF
TRBV5-4	TRBD2	TRBJ2-2	CASSLVRTSGRAETGELFF